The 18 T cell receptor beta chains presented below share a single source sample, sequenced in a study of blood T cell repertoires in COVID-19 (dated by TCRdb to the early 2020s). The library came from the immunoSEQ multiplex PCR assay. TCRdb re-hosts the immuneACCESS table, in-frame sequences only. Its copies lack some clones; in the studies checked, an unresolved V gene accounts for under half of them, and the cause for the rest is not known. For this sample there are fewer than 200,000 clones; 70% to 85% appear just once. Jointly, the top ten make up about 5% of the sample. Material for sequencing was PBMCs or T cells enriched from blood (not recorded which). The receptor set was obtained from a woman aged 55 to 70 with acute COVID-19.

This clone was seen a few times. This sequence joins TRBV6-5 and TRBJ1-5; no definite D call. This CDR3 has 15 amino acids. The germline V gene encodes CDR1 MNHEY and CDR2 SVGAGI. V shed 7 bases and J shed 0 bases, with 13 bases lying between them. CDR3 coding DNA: TGTGCCAGCACTCAAAGTCGGAGTAGCAATCAGCCCCAGCATTTT. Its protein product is CASTQSRSSNQPQHF.

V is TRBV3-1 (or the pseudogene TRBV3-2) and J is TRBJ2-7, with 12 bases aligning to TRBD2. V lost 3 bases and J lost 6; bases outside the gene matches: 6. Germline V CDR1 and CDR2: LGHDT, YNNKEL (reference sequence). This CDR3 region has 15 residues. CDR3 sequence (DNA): TGTGCCAGCAGCCACGCGACTAGCGGGAGTCGCGAGCAGTACTTC. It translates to CASSHATSGSREQYF.

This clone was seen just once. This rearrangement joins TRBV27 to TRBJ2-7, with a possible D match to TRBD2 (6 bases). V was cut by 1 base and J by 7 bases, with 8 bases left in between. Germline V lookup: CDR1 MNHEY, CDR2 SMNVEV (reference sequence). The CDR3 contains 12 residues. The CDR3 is CASSLWGREQYF. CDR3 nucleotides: TGTGCCAGCAGTTTATGGGGGAGGGAGCAGTACTTC.

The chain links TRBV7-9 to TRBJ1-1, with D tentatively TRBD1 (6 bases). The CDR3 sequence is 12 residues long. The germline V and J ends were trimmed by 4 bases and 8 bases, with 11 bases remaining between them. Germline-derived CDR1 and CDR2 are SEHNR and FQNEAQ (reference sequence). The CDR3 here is CASSWGTREAFF. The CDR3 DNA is TGTGCCAGCAGCTGGGGGACACGAGAAGCTTTCTTT.

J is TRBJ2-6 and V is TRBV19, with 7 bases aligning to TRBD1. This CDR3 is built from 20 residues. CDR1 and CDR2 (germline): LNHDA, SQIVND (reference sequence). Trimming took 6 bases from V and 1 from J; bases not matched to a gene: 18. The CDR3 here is CASRAVTPGTAGSGANVLTF. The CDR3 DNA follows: TGTGCCAGTAGAGCCGTAACCCCCGGGACAGCAGGGTCTGGGGCCAACGTCCTGACTTTC.

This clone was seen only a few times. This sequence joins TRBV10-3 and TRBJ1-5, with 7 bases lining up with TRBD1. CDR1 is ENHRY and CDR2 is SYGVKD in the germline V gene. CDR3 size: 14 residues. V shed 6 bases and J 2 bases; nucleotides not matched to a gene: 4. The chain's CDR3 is CAISVDRGNQPQHF. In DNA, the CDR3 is TGTGCCATCAGCGTAGACAGGGGCAATCAGCCCCAGCATTTT.

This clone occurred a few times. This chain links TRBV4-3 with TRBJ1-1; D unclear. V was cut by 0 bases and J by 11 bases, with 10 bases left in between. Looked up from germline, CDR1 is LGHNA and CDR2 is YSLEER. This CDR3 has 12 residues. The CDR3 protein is CASSQEVGRAFF. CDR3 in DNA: TGCGCCAGCAGCCAAGAAGTTGGTCGGGCTTTCTTT.

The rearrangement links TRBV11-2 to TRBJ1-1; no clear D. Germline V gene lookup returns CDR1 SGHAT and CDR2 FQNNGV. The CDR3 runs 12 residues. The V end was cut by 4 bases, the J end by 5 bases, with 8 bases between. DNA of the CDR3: TGTGCCAGCAGCTCGAGGGTAACTGAAGCTTTCTTT. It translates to CASSSRVTEAFF. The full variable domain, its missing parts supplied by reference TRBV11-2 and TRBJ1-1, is EAGVAQSPRYKIIEKRQSVAFWCNPISGHATLYWYQQILGQGPKLLIQFQNNGVVDDSQLPKDRFSAERLKGVDSTLKIQPAKLEDSAVYLCASSSRVTEAFFGQGTRLTVV.

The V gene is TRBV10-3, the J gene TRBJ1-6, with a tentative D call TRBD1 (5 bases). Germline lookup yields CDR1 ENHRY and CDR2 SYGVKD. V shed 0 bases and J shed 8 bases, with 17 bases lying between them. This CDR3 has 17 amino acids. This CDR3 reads CAISESTGRADYSPLHF. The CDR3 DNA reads TGTGCCATCAGTGAGTCCACAGGCAGGGCCGATTATTCACCCCTCCACTTT.

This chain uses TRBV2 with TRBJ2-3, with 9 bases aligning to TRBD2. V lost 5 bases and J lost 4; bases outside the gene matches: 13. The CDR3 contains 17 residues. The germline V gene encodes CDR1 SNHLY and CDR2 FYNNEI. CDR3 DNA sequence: TGTGCCAGCAGTTTTCCCGTAGCGGGAGTGGATCCAGATACGCAGTATTTT. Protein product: CASSFPVAGVDPDTQYF.

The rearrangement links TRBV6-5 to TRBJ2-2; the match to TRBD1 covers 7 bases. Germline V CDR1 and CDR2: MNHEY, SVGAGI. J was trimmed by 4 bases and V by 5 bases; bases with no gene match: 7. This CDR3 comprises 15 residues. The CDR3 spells CASSTLGQFTGELFF. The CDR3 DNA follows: TGTGCCAGCAGTACCCTGGGACAGTTCACCGGGGAGCTGTTTTTT.

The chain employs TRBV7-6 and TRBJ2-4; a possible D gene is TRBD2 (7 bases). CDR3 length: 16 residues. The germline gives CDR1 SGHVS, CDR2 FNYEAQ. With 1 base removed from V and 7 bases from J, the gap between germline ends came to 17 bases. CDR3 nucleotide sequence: TGTGCCAGCAGCTTAGAAGGACCGGGGGGCTCGAACATTCAGTACTTC. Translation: CASSLEGPGGSNIQYF.

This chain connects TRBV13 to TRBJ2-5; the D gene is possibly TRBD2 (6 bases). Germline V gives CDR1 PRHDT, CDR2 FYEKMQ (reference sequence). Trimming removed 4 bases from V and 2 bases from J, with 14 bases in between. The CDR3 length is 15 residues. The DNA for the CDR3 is TGTGCCAGCAGCTCCAGGGAGGTCTCGCAAGAGACCCAGTACTTC. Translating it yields CASSSREVSQETQYF.

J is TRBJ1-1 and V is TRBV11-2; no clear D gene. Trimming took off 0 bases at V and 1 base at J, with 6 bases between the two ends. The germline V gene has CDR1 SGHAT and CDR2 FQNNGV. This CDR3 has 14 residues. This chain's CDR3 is CASSLDSQNTEAFF. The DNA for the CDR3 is TGTGCCAGCAGCTTAGATTCCCAGAACACTGAAGCTTTCTTT.

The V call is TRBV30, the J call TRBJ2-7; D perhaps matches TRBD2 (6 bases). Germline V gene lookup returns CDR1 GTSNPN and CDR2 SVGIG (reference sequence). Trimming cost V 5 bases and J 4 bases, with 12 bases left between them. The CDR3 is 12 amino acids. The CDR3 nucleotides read TGTGCCTGGGGCCGCGGGGAGTACGAGCAGTACTTC. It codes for CAWGRGEYEQYF.

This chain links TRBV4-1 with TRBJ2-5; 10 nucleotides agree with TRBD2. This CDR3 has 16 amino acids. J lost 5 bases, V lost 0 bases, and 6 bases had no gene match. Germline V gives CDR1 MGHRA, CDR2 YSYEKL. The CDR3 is CASSQEKRGGRETQYF. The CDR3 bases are TGCGCCAGCAGCCAAGAGAAGCGGGGGGGCCGGGAGACCCAGTACTTC.

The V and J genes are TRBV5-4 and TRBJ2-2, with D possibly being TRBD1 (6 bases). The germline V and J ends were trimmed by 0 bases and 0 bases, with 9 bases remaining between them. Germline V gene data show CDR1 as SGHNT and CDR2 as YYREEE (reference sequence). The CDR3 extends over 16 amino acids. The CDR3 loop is CASSLGQGSNTGELFF. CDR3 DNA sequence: TGTGCCAGCAGCTTGGGCCAGGGGTCGAACACCGGGGAGCTGTTTTTT.

The CDR3 DNA sequence: TGCGCCAGCAGCCCACAGGCGGGGGCGCAGCCCCAGCATTTT. Encoded protein: CASSPQAGAQPQHF. The J gene is TRBJ1-5, the V gene TRBV4-3; D possibly corresponds to TRBD1 (6 bases). Deletions cut 4 bases from V and 7 bases from J, with 14 bases between. Germline lookup yields CDR1 LGHNA and CDR2 YSLEER. CDR3 size: 14 residues.